These T cell receptor beta chains were read from a single sample in a study of type 1 and type 2 diabetes patients. Each CDR3 protein is one row after TCRdb ran MiXCR on the multiplex PCR reads. The sample carries about 290,000 distinct CDR3 sequences, 47% recorded once. Sample: peripheral blood mononuclear cells (PBMCs). These receptors were obtained from a man between 18 and 29 years old with type 2 diabetes. Each CDR3 is given with its conserved first and last residue. A D gene is named only where the DNA matches it firmly. The size field is filled for only some rows; it gives once, few, many or a size class.

d_call j_call clone_size v_call cdr3_nt cdr3_aa
TRBD1 TRBJ2-2 - TRBV2 TGTGCCAGCACACAGGGGACGAACACCGGGGAGCTGTTTTTT CASTQGTNTGELFF
- TRBJ1-4 - TRBV4-2 TGTGCCAGCAGCCCTAGCCAACAGGCCGTAGTTAAAAAACTGTTTTTT CASSPSQQAVVKKLFF
TRBD1 TRBJ1-6 - TRBV6-6 TGTGCCAGCATTCTCGGGACAGGGCGGGTACCCCTCCACTTT CASILGTGRVPLHF
TRBD1 TRBJ2-7 - TRBV25-1 TGTGCCAGCAGTGGGGACAGGGTCGTCCCGCGGCACGAGCAGTACTTC CASSGDRVVPRHEQYF
- TRBJ1-6 many TRBV15 TGTGCCACCAGCAGAGTTTCCCACCTTAATTCACCCCTCCACTTT CATSRVSHLNSPLHF
- TRBJ2-5 - TRBV10-3 TGTGCCAGCAGTCCCCGGAGGGGAGGGACCCAGTACTTC CASSPRRGGTQYF
TRBD1 TRBJ2-7 - TRBV6-5 TGTGCCAGCAAAGTAACAGGGGACTCCTACGAGCAGTACTTC CASKVTGDSYEQYF
- TRBJ2-1 few TRBV7-2 TGTGCCAGCAGCTTGGGGACTGGTTCCAATGAGCAGTTCTTC CASSLGTGSNEQFF
TRBD2 TRBJ2-1 few TRBV19 TGTGCCAGTGGATTGGGACTACAGGAGCAGTTCTTC CASGLGLQEQFF
- TRBJ1-3 - TRBV10-1 TGCGCCAGCAGCCAGGGGCTTGGAAACACCATATATTTT CASSQGLGNTIYF
TRBD1 TRBJ2-3 - TRBV2 TGTGCCAGCAGTGTAGGGACAGGTCGGACAGATACGCAGTATTTT CASSVGTGRTDTQYF
- TRBJ1-1 few TRBV12-3/TRBV12-4 TGTGCCAGCAGTTTAACGTCGATCGGCGCAGCTTTCTTT CASSLTSIGAAFF
TRBD1 TRBJ2-7 - TRBV27 TGTGCCAGCAGTTTACTACAGGGGGCGCCTCGCGAGCAGTACTTC CASSLLQGAPREQYF
- TRBJ2-5 few TRBV15 TGTGCCAGCAGCGAGGGGGGAGAGACCCAGTACTTC CASSEGGETQYF
- TRBJ2-7 few TRBV15 TGTGCCACCAGCAGAGATAATGTTCAGCTCTACGAGCAGTACTTC CATSRDNVQLYEQYF
- TRBJ2-7 few TRBV2 TGTGCCAGCAGTCTCGGGACAAGAGACGAGCAGTACTTC CASSLGTRDEQYF
TRBD1 TRBJ1-5 - TRBV15 TGTGCCACCAGCAGCTTGGACAGGGATCAGCCCCAGCATTTT CATSSLDRDQPQHF
TRBD2 TRBJ2-7 - TRBV15 TGTGCCACCAGCAGAGACGGGAGGGCCTACGAGCAGTACTTC CATSRDGRAYEQYF
TRBD2 TRBJ2-1 few TRBV7-7 TGTGCCAGCAGCGAATTGCAGCGGGAGTCAGAGCAGTTCTTC CASSELQRESEQFF
- TRBJ2-7 - TRBV11-2 TGTGCCAGCAGCTTAGATCTGGCAGGGTTCTACGAGCAGTACTTC CASSLDLAGFYEQYF
- TRBJ1-1 few TRBV6-2/TRBV6-3 TGTGCCAGCAGTTATTCGGCGGAGAAAAACACTGAAGCTTTCTTT CASSYSAEKNTEAFF
- TRBJ2-1 few TRBV28 TGTGCCAGCGTCCCACCTTTAAGCTCCTACAATGAGCAGTTCTTC CASVPPLSSYNEQFF
TRBD2 TRBJ2-3 few TRBV2 TGTGCCAGCAGTGGTAGCGGGAGTCGGGGTACGCAGTATTTT CASSGSGSRGTQYF
- TRBJ1-4 - TRBV2 TGTGCCAGCAGTGAATTTGGAGGATTTGGTGGAAAACTGTTTTTT CASSEFGGFGGKLFF
- TRBJ2-2 few TRBV12-3/TRBV12-4 TGTGCCTCAATAGAGGGGTTGGCCGGGGAGCTGTTTTTT CASIEGLAGELFF
- TRBJ2-6 many TRBV2 TGTGCCAGCAGTGACCCAGGGGGGACTGGGGCCAACGTCCTGACTTTC CASSDPGGTGANVLTF